Reported below is one T cell receptor beta chain. In terms of age and location, participants ranged from roughly 18 to 89 years and lived in approximately 26 US areas. Assignments of participants to cohorts depended upon their own reported clinical history. Resolution of symptoms, clearance, or two negative PCRs was present in recovered Cohort 3 donors. These data originate in a study of blood T cell repertoires in COVID-19. Original data processing: Nucleated cell counts were estimated from reference gene primer amplification. TCRdb's table, derived via immunoSEQ multiplex PCR, lists solely in-frame clones and lacks some. The V and J calls and clone size are taken from that table; D and trimming were inferred from the DNA. The table shows 360,000 or so clones, with roughly 87% occurring only once. The J segment lost 6 bases and the V segment lost 2 bases, leaving 14 bases of the junction unmatched. The CDR3 is 17 residues long. In germline, CDR1 is SNHLY, CDR2 FYNNEI.

The clonotype originates from a woman in her 30s who had recovered from COVID-19. V and J are TRBV2 and TRBJ1-2; 8 bases line up with TRBD1. Material for sequencing was PBMCs or T cells enriched from blood (not recorded which). The CDR3, as DNA: TGTGCCAGCAGTGAACGGGACAGGTCAGATTCTTTGCATGGCTACACCTTC. Translating gives CASSERDRSDSLHGYTF.